Following are 17 T cell receptor beta chains from one sample sequenced in a study of T cell responses to AZD1222 COVID-19 vaccine. Profiled with immunoSEQ multiplex PCR; TCRdb holds only in-frame clones, not every one. The table includes approximately 150,000 clones, around 90% detected once. Sequenced material: peripheral blood, taken 28 days after the second AZD1222 dose. These receptors all come from an adult who received the AZD1222 COVID-19 vaccine.

The chain uses TRBV6-5 and TRBJ2-3; the D is unclear. The CDR3 is 12 residues long. The V end was cut by 5 bases, the J end by 6 bases, with 9 bases between. Germline CDR1 and CDR2: MNHEY and SVGAGI. Here the CDR3 DNA reads TGTGCCAGCAGTCCCCGGACGGATACGCAGTATTTT. It translates to CASSPRTDTQYF.

The V and J genes are TRBV7-9 and TRBJ2-7, with D perhaps matching TRBD2 (5 bases). Trimming stripped 5 bases from V and 3 bases from J, with 14 bases between. Germline V gives CDR1 SEHNR, CDR2 FQNEAQ (reference sequence). This CDR3 is 14 amino acids long. Here the CDR3 DNA reads TGTGCCAGCAGCGTGGGTGGACTGGACTACGAGCAGTACTTC. Translating it yields CASSVGGLDYEQYF.

In DNA form, the CDR3 reads TGTGCCAGCAGCCAAAAAGGCCGACAGGGCGGAGGCTACACCTTC. Translation gives CASSQKGRQGGGYTF. The V and J genes are TRBV3-1 (or the pseudogene TRBV3-2) and TRBJ1-2; 7 bases map to TRBD1. CDR1 is LGHDT, CDR2 YNNKEL, per germline (reference sequence). V was pared by 2 bases and J by 8 bases, with 11 bases of the junction left unmatched. CDR3 length: 15 residues.

The chain links TRBV21-1 to TRBJ2-7; TRBD1 is the table's D call, not checked against the DNA. TRBV21-1 has pseudogene status. This CDR3 spans 14 amino acids. The CDR3 DNA sequence: TGTGCCAGCAACCTCGACAGAGCGACCTACGAGCAGTACTTC. It encodes CASNLDRATYEQYF.

This clone was detected a few times. The rearrangement links TRBV5-4 to TRBJ2-2; 14 bases are shared with TRBD2. The ends lost 4 bases at V and 3 bases at J; junction bases unmatched: 5. Germline lookup yields CDR1 SGHNT and CDR2 YYREEE (reference sequence). The CDR3 has 17 amino acids. The CDR3 loop reads CASSPGTSGSYTGELFF. CDR3 coding DNA: TGTGCCAGCAGCCCCGGGACTAGCGGGAGTTACACCGGGGAGCTGTTTTTT.

This chain uses TRBV5-4 with TRBJ2-5, with D perhaps TRBD2 (6 bases). Trimming shortened V by 0 bases and J by 4 bases, and 10 bases separated the two germline ends. Germline CDR1 and CDR2: SGHNT and YYREEE (reference sequence). The CDR3 has 14 amino acids. The CDR3 DNA reads TGTGCCAGCAGCTTGGGAGGTAGCGGAGAGACCCAGTACTTC. Residues: CASSLGGSGETQYF.

This chain uses TRBV29-1 with TRBJ2-3; D may be TRBD2 (6 bases). Germline V gene sequence: CDR1 SQVTM, CDR2 ANQGSEA. V lost 7 bases and J 4 bases, leaving 12 bases between the germline ends. This CDR3 has 12 amino acids. Written as DNA, the CDR3 is TGCAGCGGTGGAGGGAGGCCAGATACGCAGTATTTT. It codes for CSGGGRPDTQYF.

V and J are TRBV12-2 and TRBJ1-5. TRBV12-2 is a pseudogene segment. This CDR3 spans 13 amino acids. The CDR3 loop reads CASRLVKNQPQHF. The CDR3 DNA reads TGTGCAAGTCGCTTAGTTAAGAATCAGCCCCAGCATTTT.

This sequence joins TRBV19 and TRBJ1-2; tentatively, D is TRBD1 (5 bases). Germline-derived CDR1 and CDR2 are LNHDA and SQIVND (reference sequence). This CDR3 spans 16 amino acids. V was shortened by 5 bases and J by 2 bases, with 18 bases between the two germline ends. DNA of the CDR3: TGTGCCAGTAGTGCTCATTCTCGACAGCCCAACTATGGCTACACCTTC. It encodes CASSAHSRQPNYGYTF.

This chain connects TRBV29-1 to TRBJ1-4; 7 positions agree with TRBD1. The V gene's germline CDR1 is SQVTM and CDR2 ANQGSEA. The CDR3 contains 17 residues. V was pared by 3 bases and J by 7 bases, with 17 bases of the junction left unmatched. Written as DNA, the CDR3 is TGCAGCGTTGAGAAAGGAGGTGGTCGGGACAGAGGTGAAAAACTGTTTTTT. Amino acid sequence: CSVEKGGGRDRGEKLFF.

This clone was detected only a few times. The genes are TRBV6-1 and TRBJ1-1; D gene uncertain. Germline V gives CDR1 MNHNS, CDR2 SASEGT. The CDR3 runs to 13 residues. Trimming cost V 2 bases and J 3 bases, with 7 bases left between them. The CDR3 nucleotides are TGTGCCAGCAGTGAACGGGGATACACTGAAGCTTTCTTT. Translating gives CASSERGYTEAFF.

This rearrangement joins TRBV19 to TRBJ2-1; D ambiguous. The CDR3 runs to 15 residues. V lost 1 base to trimming and J lost 0 bases, with 7 bases between them. Germline V gene data show CDR1 as LNHDA and CDR2 as SQIVND (reference sequence). The CDR3 DNA is TGTGCCAGTAGTATAGCGGGTAGCTCCTACAATGAGCAGTTCTTC. Amino acids: CASSIAGSSYNEQFF.

V gene TRBV5-8 combines with J gene TRBJ1-3; a possible D gene is TRBD1 (6 bases). V was pared by 5 bases and J by 8 bases, with 17 bases between. The V gene's germline CDR1 is SGHTS and CDR2 YDEGEE. The CDR3 has 14 residues. The CDR3 loop is CASSPGTMYDTIYF. The CDR3, as DNA: TGTGCCAGCAGTCCCGGGACAATGTATGACACCATATATTTT.

The chain is built from TRBV12-5 and TRBJ1-5; D call uncertain. The CDR3 has 13 amino acids. Per the germline V gene, CDR1 is LGHNT and CDR2 is FRNRAP. Trimming stripped 3 bases from V and 0 bases from J, with 3 bases between. The CDR3 protein is CASGLHSNQPQHF. CDR3 nucleotide sequence: TGTGCTAGTGGTTTACATAGCAATCAGCCCCAGCATTTT. Combining the CDR3 with reference TRBV12-5 and TRBJ1-5 gives the whole variable domain DARVTQTPRHKVTEMGQEVTMRCQPILGHNTVFWYRQTMMQGLELLAYFRNRAPLDDSGMPKDRFSAEMPDATLATLKIQPSEPRDSAVYFCASGLHSNQPQHFGDGTRLSIL.

V usage is TRBV5-1 and J usage is TRBJ1-4, with 9 positions matching TRBD1. The trim removed 3 bases at V and 7 bases at J, leaving 13 bases unmatched. CDR3 length: 17 residues. Germline V gene sequence: CDR1 SGHRS, CDR2 YFSETQ. CDR3 DNA sequence: TGCGCCAGCAGCTCTGGTCCGGGGACAGGGAAGGTTGAAAAACTGTTTTTT. Translated, it gives CASSSGPGTGKVEKLFF.

The chain couples TRBV21-1 to TRBJ1-5. TRBV21-1 counts as a pseudogene. CDR3 length: 17 amino acids. The chain's CDR3 is CASSKGFDWEVDQPQHF. The CDR3 nucleotides read TGTGCCAGCAGCAAAGGGTTCGACTGGGAGGTGGATCAGCCCCAGCATTTT.

J is TRBJ2-7 and V is TRBV29-1; D perhaps matches TRBD1 (6 bases). Trimming cost V 6 bases and J 0 bases, with 18 bases left between them. Germline V gene sequence: CDR1 SQVTM, CDR2 ANQGSEA. The length of the CDR3 is 15 residues. In nucleotides, the CDR3 is TGCAGCGTATTAACACCACAGGGTAGCTCCTACGAGCAGTACTTC. This translates into CSVLTPQGSSYEQYF.